Detailed here is one T cell receptor (beta chain). No DNA is shown, since the ends of the CDR3 on it are uncertain; the CDR3 is the one TCRdb lists. This record comes from a study of technical replicates of blood from a few donors. TCRdb's copy holds only in-frame clones and misses some; the assay was immunoSEQ multiplex PCR. The data hold approximately 59,000 clones, with more than 75% observed a single time. The CDR3 has 15 amino acids, counting both end residues. Sequencing input: PBMCs. The clonotype was recovered from a human donor in good health. Some clones in this sample may be carry-over from other donors' samples. The genes are TRBV21-1 and TRBJ2-1; no DNA check was done on the table's D call, TRBD2. TRBV21-1 is deemed a pseudogene. This CDR3 is CASSVASGANNEQFF.